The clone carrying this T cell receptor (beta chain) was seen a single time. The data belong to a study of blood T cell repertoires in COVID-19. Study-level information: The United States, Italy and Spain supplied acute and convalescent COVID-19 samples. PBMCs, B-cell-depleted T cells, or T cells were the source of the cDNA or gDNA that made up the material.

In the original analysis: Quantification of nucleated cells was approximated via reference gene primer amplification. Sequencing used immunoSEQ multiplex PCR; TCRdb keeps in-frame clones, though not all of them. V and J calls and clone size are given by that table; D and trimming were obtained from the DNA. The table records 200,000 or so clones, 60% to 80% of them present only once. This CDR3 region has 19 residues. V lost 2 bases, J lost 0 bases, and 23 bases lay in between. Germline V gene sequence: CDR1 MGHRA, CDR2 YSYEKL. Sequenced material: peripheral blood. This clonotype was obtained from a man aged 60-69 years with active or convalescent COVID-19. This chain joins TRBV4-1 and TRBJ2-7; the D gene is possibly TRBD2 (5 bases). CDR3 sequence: CASSQRPSRSSGSSYEQYF. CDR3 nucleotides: TGCGCCAGCAGCCAAAGGCCTTCTCGATCCAGCGGAAGCTCCTACGAGCAGTACTTC.